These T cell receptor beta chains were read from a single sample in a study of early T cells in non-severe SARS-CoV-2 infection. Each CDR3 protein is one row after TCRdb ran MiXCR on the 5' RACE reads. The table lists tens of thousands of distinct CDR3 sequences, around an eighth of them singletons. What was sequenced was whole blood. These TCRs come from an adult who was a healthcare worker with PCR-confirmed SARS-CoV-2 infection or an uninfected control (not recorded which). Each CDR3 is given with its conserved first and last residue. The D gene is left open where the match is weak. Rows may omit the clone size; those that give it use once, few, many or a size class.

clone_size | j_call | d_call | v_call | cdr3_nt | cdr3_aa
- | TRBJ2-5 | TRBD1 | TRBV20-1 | TGCAGTGCTAGCCAAGGGACAGGGCAAGAGACCCAGTACTTC | CSASQGTGQETQYF
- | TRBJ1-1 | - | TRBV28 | TGTGCCAGCAGTTTCGCCCGGGATGAAGCTTTCTTT | CASSFARDEAFF
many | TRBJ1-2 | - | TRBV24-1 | TGTGCCACCAGTGACGGAAGTGGGGGGCGTAAAGGCTACACCTTC | CATSDGSGGRKGYTF
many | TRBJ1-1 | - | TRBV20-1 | TGCAGTGCTAGAGATTTTCGGGGCGTTGACACTGAAGCTTTCTTT | CSARDFRGVDTEAFF
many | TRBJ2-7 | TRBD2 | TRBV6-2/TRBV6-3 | TGTGCCAGCAGCCAAGCGGGAATTAACTACGAGCAGTACTTC | CASSQAGINYEQYF
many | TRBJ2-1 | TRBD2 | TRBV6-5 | TGTGCCAGCAGTCGACTAGCGGGAGGCAAAAATGAGCAGTTCTTC | CASSRLAGGKNEQFF
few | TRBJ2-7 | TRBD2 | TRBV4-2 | TGTGCCAGCAGCCCGACGGTAGCGGGGATTTACGAGCAGTACTTC | CASSPTVAGIYEQYF
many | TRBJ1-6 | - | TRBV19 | TGTGCCAGTAGTCCCCCTGCTGGGGATACTAATTCACCCCTCCACTTT | CASSPPAGDTNSPLHF
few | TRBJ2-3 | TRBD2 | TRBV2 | TGTGCCAGCTTAGGACTAGCACATAGCACAGATACGCAGTATTTT | CASLGLAHSTDTQYF
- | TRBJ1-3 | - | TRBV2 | TGTGCCAGCAGTGATATGGGGCCCTCTGGAAACACCATATATTTT | CASSDMGPSGNTIYF
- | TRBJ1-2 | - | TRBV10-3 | TGTGCCATCAGTCCGCTTAGGGAGGTCGATAACTATGGCTACACCTTC | CAISPLREVDNYGYTF
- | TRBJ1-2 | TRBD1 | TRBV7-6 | TGTGCCAGCAGCTTAGCGCAGAGAGGGGGCGATGGCTACACCTTC | CASSLAQRGGDGYTF
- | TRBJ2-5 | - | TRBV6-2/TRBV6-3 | TGTGCCAGCAGTAAGCTAGAAGAGACCCAGTACTTC | CASSKLEETQYF
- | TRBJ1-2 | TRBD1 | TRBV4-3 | TGCGCCAGCAGCCAAGATAACCAGGGGGTAAATGGCTACACCTTC | CASSQDNQGVNGYTF
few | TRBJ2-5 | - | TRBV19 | TGTGCCAGTAGTATCGTCGGCAGGGGAGAGACCCAGTACTTC | CASSIVGRGETQYF
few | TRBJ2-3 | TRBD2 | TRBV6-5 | TGTGCCAGCAGTGCGACGGGTCTAGCGGGAACCGGGTGGGATACGCAGTATTTT | CASSATGLAGTGWDTQYF
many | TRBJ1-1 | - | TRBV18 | TGTGCCAGCTCACCAGATGGGATTAGGGAAGCTTTCTTT | CASSPDGIREAFF
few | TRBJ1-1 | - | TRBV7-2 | TGTGCCAGCAGCTTAGAGGTTGGAAGGATGGCTTTGGCTTTCTTT | CASSLEVGRMALAFF
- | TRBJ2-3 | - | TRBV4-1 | TGCGCCAGCAGCCAAGCCCAGGCCCCAGATACGCAGTATTTT | CASSQAQAPDTQYF
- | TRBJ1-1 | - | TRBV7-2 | TGTGCCAGCAGCTGGATTGAGGGCACTGAAGCTTTCTTT | CASSWIEGTEAFF
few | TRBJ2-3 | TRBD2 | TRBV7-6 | TGTGCCAGCAGCTTAGAGAGCGGGAGGGTGGGAAGGAATACGCAGTATTTT | CASSLESGRVGRNTQYF
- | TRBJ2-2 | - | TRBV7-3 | TGTGCCAGCAGCTTTCTTTATCCCGGGGAGCTGTTTTTT | CASSFLYPGELFF
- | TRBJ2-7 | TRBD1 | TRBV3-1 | TGTGCCAGCACGAGACAGGGTAGCTCCTACGAGCAGTACTTC | CASTRQGSSYEQYF
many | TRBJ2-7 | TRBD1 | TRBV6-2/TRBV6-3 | TGTGCCAGCAGAGATCCGGGACAGGGGGCCGTGCAGTACTTC | CASRDPGQGAVQYF
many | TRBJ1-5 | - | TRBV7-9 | TGTGCCAGCAGCTTTGACGGCAATCAGCCCCAGCATTTT | CASSFDGNQPQHF
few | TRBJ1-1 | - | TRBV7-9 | TGTGCCAGCAGCCGCTATTCCTGGGACACCTCTATAGCTTTCTTT | CASSRYSWDTSIAFF
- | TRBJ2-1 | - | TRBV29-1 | TGCAGCGTTGGGCACATGGGCACACACAATGAGCAGTTCTTC | CSVGHMGTHNEQFF
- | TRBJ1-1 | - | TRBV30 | TGTGCCTGGAGTGTACAAGAGGTGAACACTGAAGCTTTCTTT | CAWSVQEVNTEAFF